This TCR beta chain stems from a study of shared clonotypes between healthy human individuals. Study-wide results and caveats: Generation probability values for non-shared clonotypes were lower than those for clonotypes shared by all four donors. Researchers found naive subsets generally carried larger estimated richness than memory subsets.

Naive CD4+ cells were CD45RA-selected; the remaining cells were memory. Per the germline V gene, CDR1 is ENHRY and CDR2 is SYGVKD. The J segment lost 8 bases and the V segment lost 4 bases, leaving 6 bases of the junction unmatched. The CDR3 consists of 15 residues. Clones were sequenced by immunoSEQ multiplex PCR, and TCRdb holds only the in-frame ones, with some missing. The repertoire has just over 2,000,000 clones, 85% to 95% of them found once; the top ten carry 0.13%. About this clone itself: The target antigen is unknown.

Sequencing was performed on naive CD4+ T cells sorted from blood. Subset given: CD45RA+ positively selected. The origin of this receptor is a man younger than 35 in good health. This chain links TRBV10-3 with TRBJ2-1, with 12 bases that match TRBD2. This CDR3 is CAISVRTSGVDEQFF. In nucleotides, the CDR3 is TGTGCCATCAGTGTTAGGACTAGCGGGGTAGATGAGCAGTTCTTC.